The 18 T cell receptor beta chains given below trace back to one sample, sequenced in a study of blood T cell repertoires in COVID-19. Repertoires were generated with immunoSEQ multiplex PCR, while TCRdb's copy carries only in-frame clones and drops some. The sample yields 200,000 to 250,000 clones, roughly four fifths seen once. The material sequenced was PBMCs or T cells enriched from blood (not recorded which). The receptors derive from a woman in her thirties or forties who had been exposed to COVID-19.

The chain uses TRBV7-6 and TRBJ2-2; maybe TRBD1 (5 bases). V dropped 5 bases and J dropped 0 bases, with 10 bases sitting between them. The germline V gene has CDR1 SGHVS and CDR2 FNYEAQ. The length of the CDR3 is 15 residues. The CDR3 nucleotides are TGTGCCAGCAGCCCCCAAGGGGCGAACACCGGGGAGCTGTTTTTT. This translates into CASSPQGANTGELFF.

The V call is TRBV6-5, the J call TRBJ2-3; D call uncertain. Germline CDR1 is MNHEY and CDR2 is SVGAGI. The V and J ends lost 9 bases and 3 bases respectively, with 7 bases between them. This CDR3 has 11 amino acids. CDR3 bases: TGTGCCAGTCAGAAGACAGATACGCAGTATTTT. It encodes CASQKTDTQYF.

This chain joins TRBV29-1 and TRBJ1-4; the D gene is possibly TRBD1 (5 bases). Germline V gene sequence: CDR1 SQVTM, CDR2 ANQGSEA. Deletions cut 3 bases from V and 2 bases from J, with 10 bases between. This CDR3 is 14 amino acids long. The CDR3 reads CSVDLAGTNEKLFF. CDR3 sequence (DNA): TGCAGCGTTGACTTAGCAGGGACTAATGAAAAACTGTTTTTT.

In this sample, this clone turned up a few times. J is TRBJ1-6 and V is TRBV7-2; TRBD1 might be the D (6 bases). Trimming took off 5 bases at V and 7 bases at J, with 9 bases between the two ends. The CDR3 covers 13 residues. Germline values: CDR1 SGHTA, CDR2 FQGNSA. The CDR3 reads CASSPQGNSPLHF. The CDR3 region has the DNA TGTGCCAGCAGCCCACAGGGAAATTCACCCCTCCACTTT.

V gene TRBV6-1 combines with J gene TRBJ1-5, with D tentatively TRBD1 (5 bases). V gave up 1 base and J gave up 5 bases, with 21 bases separating them. The CDR3 is made up of 18 amino acids. CDR1 and CDR2 from the germline V gene are MNHNS and SASEGT. CDR3 sequence reads: CASSEGPGGRGVDQPQHF. The CDR3 nucleotides read TGTGCCAGCAGTGAAGGGCCCGGAGGGAGAGGGGTGGATCAGCCCCAGCATTTT.

The chain has TRBV9 and TRBJ2-3, with TRBD2 matching 8 bases. The V segment lost 0 bases and the J segment 4 bases; nucleotides outside the gene matches: 4. The CDR3 has 15 residues. CDR1 SGDLS and CDR2 YYNGEE come from the germline V gene. The CDR3 sequence: CASSVAGTSSDTQYF. The CDR3, as DNA: TGTGCCAGCAGCGTAGCGGGGACTAGTTCAGATACGCAGTATTTT.

This clone was seen at least ten times. The CDR3 coding sequence is TGTGCCAGCAGTTTAACGGACAGGAACACTGAAGCTTTCTTT. It is translated as CASSLTDRNTEAFF. The chain uses TRBV28 and TRBJ1-1, with D possibly being TRBD1 (6 bases). V was trimmed by 2 bases and J by 1 base, leaving 8 bases between them. The CDR3 has 14 residues. The germline gives CDR1 MDHEN, CDR2 SYDVKM.

V usage is TRBV6-2 or TRBV6-3 and J usage is TRBJ1-1, with D maybe TRBD1 (5 bases). The CDR3 has 15 amino acids. V gave up 4 bases and J gave up 2 bases, with 14 bases separating them. Germline assignment: CDR1 MNHEY and CDR2 SVGEGT. Here the CDR3 DNA reads TGTGCCAGCAGTTGGAGGGGCCCCCTTAACACTGAAGCTTTCTTT. This codes for CASSWRGPLNTEAFF.

This sequence joins TRBV13 and TRBJ1-2, with 7 bases identical to TRBD1. The germline V gene encodes CDR1 PRHDT and CDR2 FYEKMQ (reference sequence). There are 15 residues in the CDR3. V lost 0 bases, J lost 5 bases, and 6 bases stayed unmatched. The chain's CDR3 is CASSLGQGGLYGYTF. As DNA, the CDR3 is TGTGCCAGCAGCTTAGGCCAGGGGGGTCTATATGGCTACACCTTC.

This clone was counted once. V usage is TRBV28 and J usage is TRBJ2-7; 7 nucleotides agree with TRBD1. The CDR3 consists of 15 residues. Germline lookup yields CDR1 MDHEN and CDR2 SYDVKM. V lost 5 bases, J lost 2 bases, and 9 bases stayed unmatched. The CDR3 DNA is TGTGCCAGCAGTCTAAGACGGACAGGAACCTACGAGCAGTACTTC. It is translated as CASSLRRTGTYEQYF.

This clone was picked up one time. The V call is TRBV9, the J call TRBJ1-1; D remains ambiguous. The V gene's germline CDR1 is SGDLS and CDR2 YYNGEE. The CDR3 loop spans 14 amino acids. Trimming removed 4 bases at V and 0 bases at J, with 10 bases between. The CDR3 spells CASSPLSVNTEAFF. CDR3 nucleotide sequence: TGTGCCAGCAGCCCCCTATCGGTGAACACTGAAGCTTTCTTT.

This clone was counted a few times. The rearrangement links TRBV10-1 to TRBJ1-6; the match to TRBD1 covers 7 bases. Germline CDR1 is WNHNN and CDR2 is SYGVQD (reference sequence). Trimming removed 0 bases from V and 9 bases from J; junction bases left unmatched: 2. The CDR3 extends over 14 amino acids. The CDR3 loop reads CASSESRGASPLHF. The DNA of the CDR3 is TGCGCCAGCAGTGAGTCCAGGGGGGCTTCACCCCTCCACTTT.

As concerns this clone: In the same sample, other DNA sequences code for this CDR3. The chain employs TRBV12-3 or TRBV12-4 and TRBJ1-1; no clear D. With 6 bases removed from V and 1 base from J, the gap between germline ends came to 6 bases. The CDR3 has 12 amino acids. The CDR3 nucleotides are TGTGCCAGCAGCCCCAGGAACACTGAAGCTTTCTTT. Translating it yields CASSPRNTEAFF.

The J gene is TRBJ1-6, the V gene TRBV30; 10 nucleotides agree with TRBD1. Per the germline V gene, CDR1 is GTSNPN and CDR2 is SVGIG (reference sequence). The CDR3 totals 14 residues. Trimming removed 2 bases from V and 8 bases from J; junction bases left unmatched: 3. CDR3: CAWSRGQGDSPLHF. CDR3 bases: TGTGCCTGGAGTCGAGGACAGGGGGATTCACCCCTCCACTTT.

The V gene is TRBV6-1, the J gene TRBJ1-6; 9 bases fit TRBD1. This CDR3 region has 15 residues. Germline trimming cut 2 bases from V and 9 bases from J; bases unmatched to any gene: 5. Germline V gene sequence: CDR1 MNHNS, CDR2 SASEGT. The CDR3 DNA reads TGTGCCAGCAGTGAACTGGGACAGGGACGTTCACCCCTCCACTTT. It specifies CASSELGQGRSPLHF.

This rearrangement joins TRBV6-1 to TRBJ1-3; TRBD1 matches at 9 bases. Trimming at V came to 0 bases and at J to 8 bases, leaving 5 bases not matched to a gene. The CDR3 loop spans 15 amino acids. CDR1 and CDR2 (germline): MNHNS, SASEGT. CDR3 sequence reads: CASSEARTGADTIYF. CDR3 coding DNA: TGTGCCAGCAGTGAAGCCCGGACAGGGGCGGACACCATATATTTT.

This clone was detected a few times. The chain combines TRBV5-1 with TRBJ1-2; tentatively, D is TRBD1 (5 bases). The CDR3 covers 13 residues. Germline CDR1 is SGHRS and CDR2 is YFSETQ. V gave up 5 bases and J gave up 2 bases, with 10 bases separating them. In DNA, the CDR3 is TGCGCCAGCAGGTATGACAGCAACTATGGCTACACCTTC. Translated, it gives CASRYDSNYGYTF. The whole variable domain, filled in from reference TRBV5-1 and TRBJ1-2, reads KAGVTQTPRYLIKTRGQQVTLSCSPISGHRSVSWYQQTPGQGLQFLFEYFSETQRNKGNFPGRFSGRQFSNSRSEMNVSTLELGDSALYLCASRYDSNYGYTFGSGTRLTVV.

This clone is a singleton in its sample. The chain employs TRBV24-1 and TRBJ2-3; 10 nucleotides align to TRBD2. The CDR3 runs to 15 residues. Germline V gene lookup returns CDR1 KGHDR and CDR2 SFDVKD. V gave up 4 bases and J gave up 5 bases; unmatched junction bases: 5. DNA of the CDR3: TGTGCCACCAGTGACCATCTAGCGGGGGTAGATACGCAGTATTTT. It encodes CATSDHLAGVDTQYF.